The present TCR beta chain was sequenced within a study of vaccination and CD4 T cells after COVID-19 (dated by TCRdb to the early 2020s). Describing the broader study: SARS-CoV-2 positivity had been established in the convalescent patients by nasal swab PCR, and mild disease was recorded in roughly 9 of these patients and severe disease in one. Each participant got two doses of either the Pfizer-BioNTech BNT162b2 vaccine (n=8) or the Moderna mRNA-1273 vaccine (n=2). In the convalescent cohort there were six males and four females, among whom were two Hispanic individuals, seven Caucasians, two Asians and one multiracial person. Post-COVID blood samples from convalescent patients were collected a median of about 110 days after diagnosis, with a range of roughly 35 to 180 days. The spike-specific CD4+ TCR repertoire was compared before and after mRNA vaccination in 10 COVID-19 convalescent patients and a handful of infection-naive healthy vaccine recipients. Post-vaccine blood samples were obtained a median of around 74 days after the second vaccine dose, with a range of roughly 13 to 250 days.

Libraries were made using PCR. The sequencer listed for this sample is Illumina iSeq 100. The authors processed their data as follows. Non-productive sequences were filtered out, and CDR3s that did not start with C, did not end with F or W, or were shorter than 7 amino acids were discarded. Similarity between CDR3 sequences was evaluated in R version 3.6.1 using Levenshtein distances (stringdist) and unrooted phylogenetic trees (ape). Clones were called with MiXCR by TCRdb after fastp trimmed the public reads at Q25, and only in-frame beta chains were retained. Records with the same CDR3 protein are collapsed into one entry carrying the most frequent genes and DNA. V and J calls and clone size were set by TCRdb, not the authors. The sample profile shows 15,000 or so distinct CDR3 sequences; roughly 65% of them were found once. In total, the top ten clones hold around 1.1% of the sample. The investigation overall reported the following: The number of convalescent patients in the study was relatively small, and the study did not examine early timepoints following natural infection. An increase in the median number of SARS-CoV-2-reactive clonotypes from approximately 20 after infection to 35 to 40 after vaccination was observed, but the change was not found to be significant. In convalescent patients, a median roughly 87% of post-vaccine SARS-CoV-2-reactive clones were detected only after vaccination, suggesting vaccine-specific priming. Of the vaccine-specific clones found in convalescent patients, nearly all (304 of 307) were mono-reactive for SARS-CoV-2 spike instead of being cross-reactive with common cold coronaviruses.

Notes on this clonotype: No cognate antigen has been identified for it. Base-call qualities are not available, and no considerably larger clone is one nucleotide away.

At the junction V is shortened by 2 bases and J by 4 bases; bases outside the gene matches: 3. CDR1 is given as SGHTA and CDR2 as FQGNSA, both from the germline V gene. The CDR3 has 15 amino acids, counting the end cysteine and phenylalanine. The read is trimmed to its CDR3 DNA, 45 bases read in frame from base 1. Positive SARS-CoV-2 PCR tests in the convalescent patients dated from March to December 2020, before Alpha, Beta and Delta variants emerged in the United States. PBMCs were separated from whole blood using Ficoll-Paque Plus gradient centrifugation and then either used fresh or cryopreserved at -140C.

The clonotype was recovered from a human donor who had recovered from COVID-19. Recombination linked TRBV7-2 to TRBJ2-5, and 11 junction bases match TRBD2. The material sequenced was CD4+ T cells from blood, taken after SARS-CoV-2 vaccination. Read as DNA, the sequence is TGTGCCAGCAGCTTAAATGGACTAGCGGGAGAGACCCAGTACTTC. Translated, it reads CASSLNGLAGETQYF.